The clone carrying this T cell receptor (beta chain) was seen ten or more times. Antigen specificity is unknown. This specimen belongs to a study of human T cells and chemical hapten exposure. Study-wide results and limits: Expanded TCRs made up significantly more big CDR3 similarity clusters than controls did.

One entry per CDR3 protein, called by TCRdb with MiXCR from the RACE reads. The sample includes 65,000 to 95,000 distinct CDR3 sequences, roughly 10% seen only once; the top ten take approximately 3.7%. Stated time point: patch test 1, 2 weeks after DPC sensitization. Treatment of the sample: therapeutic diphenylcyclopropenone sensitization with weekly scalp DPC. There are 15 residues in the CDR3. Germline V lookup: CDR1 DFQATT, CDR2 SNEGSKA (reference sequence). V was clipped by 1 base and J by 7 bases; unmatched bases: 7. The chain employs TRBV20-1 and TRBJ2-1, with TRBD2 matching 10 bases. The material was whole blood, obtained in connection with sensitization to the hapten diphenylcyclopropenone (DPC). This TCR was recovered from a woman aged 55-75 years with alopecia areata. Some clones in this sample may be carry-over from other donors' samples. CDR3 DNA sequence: TGCAGTGCTAGAGTGGGTAGCGGGGGGATGAATGAGCAGTTCTTC. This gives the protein CSARVGSGGMNEQFF.